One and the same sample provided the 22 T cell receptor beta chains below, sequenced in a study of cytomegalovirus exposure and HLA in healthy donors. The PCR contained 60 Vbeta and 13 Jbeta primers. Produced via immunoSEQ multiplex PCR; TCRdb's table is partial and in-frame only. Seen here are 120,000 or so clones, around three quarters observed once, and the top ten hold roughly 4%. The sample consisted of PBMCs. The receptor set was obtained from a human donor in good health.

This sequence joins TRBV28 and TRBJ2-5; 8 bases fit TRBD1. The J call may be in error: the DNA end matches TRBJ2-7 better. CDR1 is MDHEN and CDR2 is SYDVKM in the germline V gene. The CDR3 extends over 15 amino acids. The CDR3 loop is CASSPQGGRTYEQYF. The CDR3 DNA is TGTGCCAGCAGCCCACAGGGGGGCAGGACTTACGAGCAGTACTTC.

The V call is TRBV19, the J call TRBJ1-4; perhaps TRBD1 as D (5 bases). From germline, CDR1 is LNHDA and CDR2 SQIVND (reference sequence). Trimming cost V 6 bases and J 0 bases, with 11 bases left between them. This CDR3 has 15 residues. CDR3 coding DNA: TGTGCCAGTAGCGGACACCCTGCAACTAATGAAAAACTGTTTTTT. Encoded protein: CASSGHPATNEKLFF.

CDR3 sequence: CASSSPLEGLGLNTEAFF. The CDR3 nucleotides read TGCGCCAGCAGCTCCCCCTTAGAGGGTTTAGGACTGAACACTGAAGCTTTCTTT. The chain recombines TRBV5-1 with TRBJ1-1; D unresolved. The CDR3 runs to 18 residues. The V and J ends lost 3 bases and 0 bases respectively, with 21 bases between them. Germline CDR1 reads SGHRS; CDR2 reads YFSETQ.

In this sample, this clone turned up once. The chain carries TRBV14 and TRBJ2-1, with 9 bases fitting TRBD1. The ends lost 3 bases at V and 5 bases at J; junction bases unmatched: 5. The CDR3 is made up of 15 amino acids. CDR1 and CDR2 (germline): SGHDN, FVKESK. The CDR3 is CASSQAGTGNNEQFF. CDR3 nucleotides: TGTGCCAGCAGCCAGGCCGGGACAGGGAACAATGAGCAGTTCTTC.

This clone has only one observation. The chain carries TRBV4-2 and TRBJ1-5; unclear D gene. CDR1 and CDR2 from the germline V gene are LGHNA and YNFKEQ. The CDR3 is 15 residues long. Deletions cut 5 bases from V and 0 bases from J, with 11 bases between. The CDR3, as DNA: TGTGCCAGCAGCGTAATCCAGGATAGCAATCAGCCCCAGCATTTT. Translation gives CASSVIQDSNQPQHF.

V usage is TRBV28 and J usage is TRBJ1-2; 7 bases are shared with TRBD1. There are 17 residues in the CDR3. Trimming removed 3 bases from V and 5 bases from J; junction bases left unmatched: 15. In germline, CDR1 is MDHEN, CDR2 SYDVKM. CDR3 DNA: TGTGCCAGCAGTTTTCACAAGAGGGCCCCAGGGGGGTATGGCTACACCTTC. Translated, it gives CASSFHKRAPGGYGYTF.

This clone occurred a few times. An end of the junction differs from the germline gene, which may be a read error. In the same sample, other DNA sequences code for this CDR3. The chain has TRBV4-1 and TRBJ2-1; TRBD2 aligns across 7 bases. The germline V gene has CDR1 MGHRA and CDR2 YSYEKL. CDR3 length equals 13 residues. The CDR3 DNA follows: TGTGCCAGCAGCCAGTCTTCTAGCGGTGAGCAGTTCTTC. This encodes CASSQSSSGEQFF.

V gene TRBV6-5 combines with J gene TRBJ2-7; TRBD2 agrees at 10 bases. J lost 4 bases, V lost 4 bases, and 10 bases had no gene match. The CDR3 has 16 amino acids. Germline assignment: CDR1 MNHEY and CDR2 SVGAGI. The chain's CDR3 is CASSFIAGGLGYEQYF. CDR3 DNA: TGTGCCAGCAGTTTCATAGCGGGAGGATTAGGGTACGAGCAGTACTTC.

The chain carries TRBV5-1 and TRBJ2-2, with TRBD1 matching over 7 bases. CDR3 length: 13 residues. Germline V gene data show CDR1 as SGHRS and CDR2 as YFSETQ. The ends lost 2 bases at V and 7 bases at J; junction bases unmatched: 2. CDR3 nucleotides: TGCGCCAGCAGCTTTAGGGACAGCGGGGAGCTGTTTTTT. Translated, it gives CASSFRDSGELFF.

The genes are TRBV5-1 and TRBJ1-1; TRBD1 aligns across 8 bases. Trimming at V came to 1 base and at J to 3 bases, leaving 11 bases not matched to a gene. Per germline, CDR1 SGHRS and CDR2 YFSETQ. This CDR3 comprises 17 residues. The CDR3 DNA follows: TGCGCCAGCAGCTTGCAGGGGGCCGTATTTGAGTACACTGAAGCTTTCTTT. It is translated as CASSLQGAVFEYTEAFF.

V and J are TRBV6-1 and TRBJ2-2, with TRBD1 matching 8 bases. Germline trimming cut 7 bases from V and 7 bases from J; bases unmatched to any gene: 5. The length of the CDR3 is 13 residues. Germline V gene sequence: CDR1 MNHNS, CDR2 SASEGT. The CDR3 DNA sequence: TGTGCCAGCACCATGACAGGGGTCGGGGAGCTGTTTTTT. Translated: CASTMTGVGELFF.

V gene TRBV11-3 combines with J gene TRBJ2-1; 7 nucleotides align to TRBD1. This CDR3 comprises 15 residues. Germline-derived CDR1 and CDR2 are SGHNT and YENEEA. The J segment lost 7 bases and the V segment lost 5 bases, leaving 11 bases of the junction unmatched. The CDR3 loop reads CASSARISGGNEQFF. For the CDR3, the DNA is TGTGCCAGCAGCGCAAGGATCTCAGGGGGTAATGAGCAGTTCTTC.

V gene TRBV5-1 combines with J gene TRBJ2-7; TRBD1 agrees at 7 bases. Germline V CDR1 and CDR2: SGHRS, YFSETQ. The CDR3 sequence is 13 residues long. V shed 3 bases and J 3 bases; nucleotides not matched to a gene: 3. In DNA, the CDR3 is TGCGCCAGCAGCTACCGGGACAGCTACGAGCAGTACTTC. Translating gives CASSYRDSYEQYF.

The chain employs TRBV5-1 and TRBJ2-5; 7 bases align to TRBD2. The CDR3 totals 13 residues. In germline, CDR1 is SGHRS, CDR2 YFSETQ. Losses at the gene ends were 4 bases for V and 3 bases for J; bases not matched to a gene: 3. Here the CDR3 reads CASSPGGKETQYF. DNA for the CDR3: TGCGCCAGCAGCCCGGGAGGTAAAGAGACCCAGTACTTC.

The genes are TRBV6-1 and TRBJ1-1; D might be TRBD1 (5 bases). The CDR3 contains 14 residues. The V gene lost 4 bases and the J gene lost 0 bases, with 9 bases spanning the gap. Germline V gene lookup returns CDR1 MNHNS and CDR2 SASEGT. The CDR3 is CASSGGTVNTEAFF. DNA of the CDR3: TGTGCCAGCAGTGGCGGGACGGTGAACACTGAAGCTTTCTTT.

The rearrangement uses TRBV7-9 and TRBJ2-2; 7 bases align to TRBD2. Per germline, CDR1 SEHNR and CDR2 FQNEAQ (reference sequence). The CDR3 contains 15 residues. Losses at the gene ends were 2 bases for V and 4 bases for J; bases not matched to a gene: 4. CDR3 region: CASSLRGVITGELFF. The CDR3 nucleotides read TGTGCCAGCAGCTTACGGGGGGTGATCACCGGGGAGCTGTTTTTT. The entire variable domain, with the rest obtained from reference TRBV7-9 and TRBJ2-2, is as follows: DTGVSQNPRHKITKRGQNVTFRCDPISEHNRLYWYRQTLGQGPEFLTYFQNEAQLEKSRLLSDRFSAERPKGSFSTLEIQRTEQGDSAMYLCASSLRGVITGELFFGEGSRLTVL.

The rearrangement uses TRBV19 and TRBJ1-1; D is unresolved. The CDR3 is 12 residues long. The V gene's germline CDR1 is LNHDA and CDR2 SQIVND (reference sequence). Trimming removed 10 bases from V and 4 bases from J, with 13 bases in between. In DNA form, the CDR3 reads TGTGCCACCAGTTTTGCGGGCACTGAAGCTTTCTTT. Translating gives CATSFAGTEAFF.

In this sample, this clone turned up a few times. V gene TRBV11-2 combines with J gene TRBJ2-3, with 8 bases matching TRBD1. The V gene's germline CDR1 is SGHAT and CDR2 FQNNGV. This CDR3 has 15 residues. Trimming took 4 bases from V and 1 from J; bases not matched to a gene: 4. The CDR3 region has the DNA TGTGCCAGCAGCTCCGGGACAGGAGGCACAGATACGCAGTATTTT. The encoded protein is CASSSGTGGTDTQYF.

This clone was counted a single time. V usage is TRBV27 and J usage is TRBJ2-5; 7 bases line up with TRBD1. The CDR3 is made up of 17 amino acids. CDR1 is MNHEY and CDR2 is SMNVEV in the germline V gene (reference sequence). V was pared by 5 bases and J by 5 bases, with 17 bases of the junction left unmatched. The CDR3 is CASSPRDSHPPWETQYF. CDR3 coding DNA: TGTGCCAGCAGTCCCCGGGACAGCCACCCACCCTGGGAGACCCAGTACTTC.

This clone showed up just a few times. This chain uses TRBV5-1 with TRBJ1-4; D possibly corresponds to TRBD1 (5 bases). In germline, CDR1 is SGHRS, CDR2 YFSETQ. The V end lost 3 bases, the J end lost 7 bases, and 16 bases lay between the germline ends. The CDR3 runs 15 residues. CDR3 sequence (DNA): TGCGCCAGCAGCTCCTTGGGAAGGGGAGGTGAAAAACTGTTTTTT. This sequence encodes CASSSLGRGGEKLFF.

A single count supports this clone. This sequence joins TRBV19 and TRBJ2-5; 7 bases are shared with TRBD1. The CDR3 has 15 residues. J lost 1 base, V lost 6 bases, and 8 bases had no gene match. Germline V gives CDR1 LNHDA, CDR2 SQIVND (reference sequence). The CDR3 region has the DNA TGTGCCAGTAGCAGAAGACAGGGCGGCCAAGAGACCCAGTACTTC. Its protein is CASSRRQGGQETQYF.

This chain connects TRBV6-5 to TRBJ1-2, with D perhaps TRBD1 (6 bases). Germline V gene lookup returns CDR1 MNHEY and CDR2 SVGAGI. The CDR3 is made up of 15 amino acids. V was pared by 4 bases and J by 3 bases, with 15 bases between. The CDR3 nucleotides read TGTGCCAGCAGTTCACAGGGAGCAAACCACTATGGCTACACCTTC. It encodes CASSSQGANHYGYTF.